This T cell receptor (beta chain) was identified during a study of blood T cell repertoires in COVID-19. The assay was immunoSEQ multiplex PCR, and TCRdb's table has in-frame clones only and misses some. The sample contains over 200,000 clones, about 89% of which appear only once. With 5 bases clipped from V and 6 bases from J, the junction kept 6 bases outside the gene matches. CDR1 is MDHEN, CDR2 SYDVKM, per germline. The CDR3 loop spans 13 amino acids. This TCR was sampled from a woman aged 45-60 years with acute or convalescent COVID-19. Sequenced input: peripheral blood. The V call is TRBV28, the J call TRBJ2-7, with 8 positions matching TRBD1. The CDR3 DNA follows: TGTGCCAGCAGTCCCGGACAGGGACGCGAGCAGTACTTC. Its protein is CASSPGQGREQYF.